This T cell receptor (beta chain) was identified during a study of siplizumab effects on memory and regulatory T cells. Study-wide points: Naive or memory phenotype was unassignable for roughly 80-95% of proliferating CD4+ or CD8+ clones.

This clone occurred once. As yet, its antigen is unknown. The germline V and J ends were trimmed by 0 bases and 0 bases, with 6 bases remaining between them. The germline V gene has CDR1 SNHLY and CDR2 FYNNEI. The CDR3 totals 15 residues. Profiling relied on immunoSEQ multiplex PCR, and the TCRdb table lists in-frame clones only, not all of them. This table has fewer than 100,000 clones, approximately 95% appearing once. This chain joins TRBV2 and TRBJ1-5; the D is unclear. The sequenced sample was non-Treg CD4+ T cells sorted from blood. This receptor was obtained from a human donor in good health. The CDR3 region is CASSEAHNSNQPQHF. CDR3 nucleotide sequence: TGTGCCAGCAGTGAAGCGCACAATAGCAATCAGCCCCAGCATTTT.